These 25 T cell receptor beta chains share one sample of origin, sequenced in a study of T cells in localized non-small cell lung cancer (TCRdb year 2020). The library was generated by the immunoSEQ multiplex PCR assay. The table comes from immuneACCESS by way of TCRdb, which keeps in-frame sequences with V and J called. Part of the clones is missing from these tables; in studies checked, under half for an unresolved V gene and the rest for unknown reasons. The sample table shows roughly 86,000 clones, and 80% to 90% are seen once. The top ten clonotypes cover under 3.5% of the sample. The sequencing here drew on peripheral blood, taken before any cancer treatment. These receptors originate from a man aged 35-69 years with stage I lung adenocarcinoma.

The genes are TRBV21-1 and TRBJ2-2; TRBD2 was called by the table and not checked on the DNA. TRBV21-1 is annotated as a pseudogene. This CDR3 has 16 residues. The CDR3 protein is CASSWLAGLTAGELFF. The CDR3 nucleotides read TGTGCCAGCAGCTGGCTAGCGGGTTTAACAGCCGGGGAGCTGTTTTTT.

This clone was seen just once. The chain combines TRBV5-1 with TRBJ1-2; 8 bases are shared with TRBD1. Germline CDR1 SGHRS, CDR2 YFSETQ. The CDR3 totals 13 residues. The J segment lost 12 bases and the V segment lost 0 bases, leaving 7 bases of the junction unmatched. The CDR3 bases are TGCGCCAGCAGCTTGGGGACAGGGCGAGTGGACACCTTC. It translates to CASSLGTGRVDTF. Filled out from reference TRBV5-1 and TRBJ1-2, the complete variable domain reads KAGVTQTPRYLIKTRGQQVTLSCSPISGHRSVSWYQQTPGQGLQFLFEYFSETQRNKGNFPGRFSGRQFSNSRSEMNVSTLELGDSALYLCASSLGTGRVDTFGSGTRLTVV.

The chain recombines TRBV18 with TRBJ2-3, with D tentatively TRBD1 (6 bases). With 4 bases removed from V and 0 bases from J, the gap between germline ends came to 14 bases. Germline lookup yields CDR1 KGHSH and CDR2 LQKENI. The CDR3 loop spans 16 amino acids. CDR3 residues: CASSLGAGESTDTQYF. CDR3 coding DNA: TGTGCCAGCTCACTAGGCGCAGGGGAAAGCACAGATACGCAGTATTTT.

This chain joins TRBV5-1 and TRBJ1-1; D is possibly TRBD1 (6 bases). This CDR3 region has 15 residues. Trimming cost V 2 bases and J 5 bases, with 16 bases left between them. Germline CDR1 is SGHRS and CDR2 is YFSETQ. DNA for the CDR3: TGCGCCAGCAGCTTCACGTCAGGGGCCAAAACTGAAGCTTTCTTT. It codes for CASSFTSGAKTEAFF.

V usage is TRBV4-1 and J usage is TRBJ2-3, with TRBD2 matching over 10 bases. V gave up 0 bases and J gave up 2 bases; unmatched junction bases: 8. Germline V CDR1 and CDR2: MGHRA, YSYEKL. This CDR3 is built from 18 residues. The CDR3 DNA reads as TGCGCCAGCAGCCAAGATGGTAACGGACTAGCGGTCACAGATACGCAGTATTTT. This encodes CASSQDGNGLAVTDTQYF.

The CDR3 DNA sequence: TGTGCCAGCAGCGTAGAGGCAGGTTGGGCTAGCGGGAGATATGAGCAGTTCTTC. Translated: CASSVEAGWASGRYEQFF. The V and J genes are TRBV9 and TRBJ2-1, with 10 nucleotides matching TRBD2. Trimming removed 0 bases from V and 8 bases from J; junction bases left unmatched: 14. CDR3 length: 18 residues. Germline CDR1 is SGDLS and CDR2 is YYNGEE.

The chain links TRBV27 to TRBJ2-1; 13 bases are shared with TRBD2. Germline assignment: CDR1 MNHEY and CDR2 SMNVEV (reference sequence). The J segment lost 0 bases and the V segment lost 6 bases, leaving 2 bases of the junction unmatched. The CDR3 sequence is 16 residues long. CDR3 loop: CASSWTSGSSYNEQFF. In nucleotides, the CDR3 is TGTGCCAGCAGCTGGACTAGCGGGAGCTCCTACAATGAGCAGTTCTTC.

DNA for the CDR3: TGTGCCAGTAAGAACAAAAACATTCAGTACTTC. As protein: CASKNKNIQYF. The chain has TRBV19 and TRBJ2-4; D gene uncertain. CDR1 LNHDA and CDR2 SQIVND come from the germline V gene (reference sequence). This CDR3 has 11 amino acids. V dropped 7 bases and J dropped 3 bases, with 4 bases sitting between them.

The chain joins TRBV11-2 to TRBJ2-7, with D perhaps matching TRBD1 (5 bases). V lost 5 bases and J lost 0, with 11 bases in between. This CDR3 spans 14 amino acids. The germline CDR1 and CDR2 sequences are SGHAT and FQNNGV. Written as DNA, the CDR3 is TGTGCCAGCAGCCAAACGGACAACTCCTACGAGCAGTACTTC. This codes for CASSQTDNSYEQYF.

The chain has TRBV27 and TRBJ2-7; TRBD1 agrees at 7 bases. V lost 5 bases and J lost 6; bases outside the gene matches: 10. The CDR3 contains 14 residues. CDR1 and CDR2 from the germline V gene are MNHEY and SMNVEV (reference sequence). This CDR3 reads CASSTGVAMGEQYF. As DNA, the CDR3 is TGTGCCAGCAGTACAGGGGTCGCGATGGGCGAGCAGTACTTC.

The rearrangement uses TRBV11-2 and TRBJ2-1, with D tentatively TRBD2 (5 bases). Trimming took off 1 base at V and 7 bases at J, with 11 bases between the two ends. CDR3 size: 14 residues. The germline V gene encodes CDR1 SGHAT and CDR2 FQNNGV. The CDR3 is CASSLVTSINEQFF. The CDR3 DNA is TGTGCCAGCAGCTTAGTAACTAGTATAAATGAGCAGTTCTTC.

This clone has only one observation. This chain links TRBV4-2 with TRBJ2-5; no definite D call. The CDR3 has 15 residues. The ends were cut back, 4 bases at V and 3 bases at J, with 15 bases in the middle. Germline CDR1 reads LGHNA; CDR2 reads YNFKEQ. The CDR3: CASSRGEAGEETQYF. The DNA of the CDR3 is TGTGCCAGCAGCCGAGGAGAGGCAGGCGAAGAGACCCAGTACTTC.

This chain joins TRBV5-5 and TRBJ2-1, with 7 bases matching TRBD2. This CDR3 is 16 amino acids long. CDR1 and CDR2 from the germline V gene are SGHKS and YYEKEE (reference sequence). J gave up 1 base and V 1 base, and 5 bases lay outside the gene matches. The CDR3 region is CASSLQAGRSYNEQFF. The CDR3 DNA sequence: TGTGCCAGCAGCTTGCAAGCGGGAAGGTCCTACAATGAGCAGTTCTTC.

This clone was detected only once. The chain couples TRBV29-1 to TRBJ1-2; TRBD1 is a possible D gene (5 bases). The length of the CDR3 is 12 residues. Germline values: CDR1 SQVTM, CDR2 ANQGSEA. The V gene lost 2 bases and the J gene lost 4 bases, with 8 bases spanning the gap. The CDR3 nucleotides read TGCAGCGTTGAATCCGGGGCCTATGGCTACACCTTC. This encodes CSVESGAYGYTF.

This clone was seen only a few times. The rearrangement joins TRBV19 to TRBJ2-7, with TRBD2 matching 11 bases. Germline V lookup: CDR1 LNHDA, CDR2 SQIVND (reference sequence). J lost 5 bases, V lost 5 bases, and 5 bases had no gene match. This CDR3 contains 14 residues. The CDR3, as DNA: TGTGCCAGTAGTCGACTAGCGGGGCGGCACGAGCAGTACTTC. This sequence encodes CASSRLAGRHEQYF.

The chain carries TRBV2 and TRBJ2-1; D call uncertain. This CDR3 region has 13 residues. Germline assignment: CDR1 SNHLY and CDR2 FYNNEI. Trimming took 4 bases from V and 4 from J, leaving 8 bases between them. The CDR3 coding sequence is TGTGCCAGCAGTGCGGCACAGTACAATGAGCAGTTCTTC. Its translation: CASSAAQYNEQFF.

This chain joins TRBV29-1 and TRBJ1-4; 12 bases are a match to TRBD1. The germline V gene has CDR1 SQVTM and CDR2 ANQGSEA. V gave up 3 bases and J gave up 6 bases; unmatched junction bases: 2. The CDR3 sequence is 14 residues long. The CDR3 sequence: CSVDGTGGDEKLFF. CDR3 DNA: TGCAGCGTTGACGGGACAGGGGGCGATGAAAAACTGTTTTTT. Full variable domain (rest looked up from reference TRBV29-1 and TRBJ1-4): SAVISQKPSRDICQRGTSLTIQCQVDSQVTMMFWYRQQPGQSLTLIATANQGSEATYESGFVIDKFPISRPNLTFSTLTVSNMSPEDSSIYLCSVDGTGGDEKLFFGSGTQLSVL.

The genes are TRBV2 and TRBJ2-1; D is unclear. The CDR3 contains 16 residues. Trimming removed 5 bases from V and 4 bases from J, with 18 bases in between. Germline V gene lookup returns CDR1 SNHLY and CDR2 FYNNEI. The CDR3 spells CASSPEYRVEYNEQFF. CDR3 DNA sequence: TGTGCCAGCAGTCCGGAATATCGGGTAGAATACAATGAGCAGTTCTTC. Variable domain in full (rest from reference TRBV2 and TRBJ2-1): EPEVTQTPSHQVTQMGQEVILRCVPISNHLYFYWYRQILGQKVEFLVSFYNNEISEKSEIFDDQFSVERPDGSNFTLKIRSTKLEDSAMYFCASSPEYRVEYNEQFFGPGTRLTVL.

The V and J genes are TRBV7-3 and TRBJ2-1; tentatively, D is TRBD1 or TRBD2 (5 bases each). Germline values: CDR1 SGHTA, CDR2 FQGTGA. Deletions cut 1 base from V and 9 bases from J, with 16 bases between. There are 15 residues in the CDR3. The CDR3 reads CASSLRGGYAAEQFF. The CDR3 DNA sequence: TGTGCCAGCAGCTTAAGGGGCGGGTATGCGGCTGAGCAGTTCTTC. Using reference TRBV7-3 and TRBJ2-1 for the parts outside the CDR3, the full variable domain is GAGVSQTPSNKVTEKGKYVELRCDPISGHTALYWYRQSLGQGPEFLIYFQGTGAADDSGLPNDRFFAVRPEGSVSTLKIQRTERGDSAVYLCASSLRGGYAAEQFFGPGTRLTVL.

The chain recombines TRBV5-1 with TRBJ2-7; the D gene is possibly TRBD2 (5 bases). Trimming shortened V by 0 bases and J by 1 base, and 11 bases separated the two germline ends. Germline V lookup: CDR1 SGHRS, CDR2 YFSETQ. The CDR3 spans 15 residues. The CDR3 region is CASSLVASSSYEQYF. DNA of the CDR3: TGCGCCAGCAGCTTGGTAGCTAGCTCTTCCTACGAGCAGTACTTC.

The CDR3: CASSKNQGEETQYF. CDR3 coding DNA: TGTGCCAGCAGCAAAAATCAGGGGGAAGAGACCCAGTACTTC. This chain uses TRBV21-1 with TRBJ2-5; whether TRBD1, the table's D call, matches the DNA was not checked. TRBV21-1 has pseudogene status. The CDR3 runs 14 residues.

The gene calls are TRBV27 and TRBJ2-7; D may match TRBD1 or TRBD2 (6 bases each). The CDR3 contains 16 residues. V gave up 5 bases and J gave up 2 bases, with 19 bases separating them. Germline V gene lookup returns CDR1 MNHEY and CDR2 SMNVEV (reference sequence). The CDR3 protein is CASSPRGQGLTYEQYF. CDR3 bases: TGTGCCAGCAGTCCCCGGGGGCAGGGACTTACCTACGAGCAGTACTTC.

The V and J genes are TRBV6-6 and TRBJ2-1; perhaps D is TRBD1 or TRBD2 (5 bases each). Trimming took 5 bases from V and 7 from J, leaving 9 bases between them. The length of the CDR3 is 12 residues. Germline values: CDR1 MNHNY, CDR2 SVGAGI (reference sequence). In nucleotides, the CDR3 is TGTGCCAGCAGTCTCTGGGGGAATGAGCAGTTCTTC. It encodes CASSLWGNEQFF.

CDR3 residues: CASSLGTGPEQYF. In DNA, the CDR3 is TGTGCCAGCAGCTTGGGGACAGGGCCCGAGCAGTACTTC. The chain is built from TRBV5-4 and TRBJ2-7; 8 bases agree with TRBD1. The CDR3 is 13 residues long. V trimming: 0 bases; J trimming: 6 bases; junction bases outside the gene matches: 2. Germline CDR1 reads SGHNT; CDR2 reads YYREEE (reference sequence).

This clone was counted a single time. This chain uses TRBV6-5 with TRBJ2-3; TRBD1 is a possible D gene (6 bases). The CDR3 consists of 15 residues. V was clipped by 8 bases and J by 4 bases, with 19 bases between them. Germline lookup yields CDR1 MNHEY and CDR2 SVGAGI. The CDR3 loop reads CASAEGRRGADTQYF. CDR3 nucleotide sequence: TGTGCCAGCGCCGAAGGACGCAGGGGCGCAGATACGCAGTATTTT.